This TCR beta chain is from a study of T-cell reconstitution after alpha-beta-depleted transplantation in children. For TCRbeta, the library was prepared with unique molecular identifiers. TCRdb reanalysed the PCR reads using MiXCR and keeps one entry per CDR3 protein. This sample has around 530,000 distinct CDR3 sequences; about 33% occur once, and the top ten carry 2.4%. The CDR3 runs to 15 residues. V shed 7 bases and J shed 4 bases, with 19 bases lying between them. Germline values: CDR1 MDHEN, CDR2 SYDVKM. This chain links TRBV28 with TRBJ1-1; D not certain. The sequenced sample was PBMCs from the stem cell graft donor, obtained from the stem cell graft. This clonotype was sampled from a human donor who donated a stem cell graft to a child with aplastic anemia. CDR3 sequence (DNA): TGTGCCAGCATTCTCCTTCCGGGTTCCTCCACTGAAGCTTTCTTT. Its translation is CASILLPGSSTEAFF.